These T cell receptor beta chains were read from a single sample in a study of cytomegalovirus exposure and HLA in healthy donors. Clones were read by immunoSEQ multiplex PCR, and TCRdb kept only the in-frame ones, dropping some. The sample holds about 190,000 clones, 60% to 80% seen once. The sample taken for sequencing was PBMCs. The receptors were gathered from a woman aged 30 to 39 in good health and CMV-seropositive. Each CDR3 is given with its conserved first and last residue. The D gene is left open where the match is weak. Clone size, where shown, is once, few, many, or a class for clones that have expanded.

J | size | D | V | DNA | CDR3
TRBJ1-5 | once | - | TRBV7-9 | TGTGCCAGCAGCTCGGGTCTGGCAGAGAGTAGCAATCAGCCCCAGCATTTT | CASSSGLAESSNQPQHF
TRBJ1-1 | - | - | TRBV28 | TGTGCCAGCACTCCGGACTCGAACACTGAAGCTTTCTTT | CASTPDSNTEAFF
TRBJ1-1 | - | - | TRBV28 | TGTGCCAGCAGTTTGTCGTCCGGCACTGAAGCTTTCTTT | CASSLSSGTEAFF
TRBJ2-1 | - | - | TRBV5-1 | TGCGCCAGCAGTCACGACGAGCGGGCCTACAATGAGCAGTTCTTC | CASSHDERAYNEQFF
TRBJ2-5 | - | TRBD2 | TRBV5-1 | TGCGTCAGCAGCTTGAGGCTAGCGGGAAGAGAGACCCAGTACTTC | CVSSLRLAGRETQYF
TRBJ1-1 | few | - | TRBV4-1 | TGTGCCAGCAGCCAGGCCGGGGGTCTGAACACTGAAGCTTTCTTT | CASSQAGGLNTEAFF
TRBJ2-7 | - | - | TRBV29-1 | TGCAGCGTTGACGGGGGCGGGGGCGAGCAGTACTTC | CSVDGGGGEQYF
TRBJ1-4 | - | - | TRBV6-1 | TGTGCCAGCAGTGAACGACTAGGGAGGCAGGAAGGTGAAAAACTGTTTTTT | CASSERLGRQEGEKLFF
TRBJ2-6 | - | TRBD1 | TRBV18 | TGTGCCAGCTCACTGGACAGGGCCGGGGCCAACGTCCTGACTTTC | CASSLDRAGANVLTF
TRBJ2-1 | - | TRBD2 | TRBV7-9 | TGTGCCAGCAGCTTATCTGGGACTAGCGGGGGTACTGAGCAGTTCTTC | CASSLSGTSGGTEQFF
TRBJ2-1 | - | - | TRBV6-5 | TGTGCCAGCAGACCGCGGGGAGGCTCCTACAATGAGCAGTTCTTC | CASRPRGGSYNEQFF
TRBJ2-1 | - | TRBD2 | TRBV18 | TGTGCCAGCTCACCCCGGGGGCTAGCGGGGGACAATGAGCAGTTCTTC | CASSPRGLAGDNEQFF
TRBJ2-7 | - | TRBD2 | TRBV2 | TGTGCCAGCAGTCCCGGGGGGGAGGGATCCTACGAGCAGTACTTC | CASSPGGEGSYEQYF
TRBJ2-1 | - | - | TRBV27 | TGTGCCAGCAGCTTCCCCGGACTGGTCAATGAGCAGTTCTTC | CASSFPGLVNEQFF
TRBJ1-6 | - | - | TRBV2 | TGTGCCAGCAGTGAAATGGGGGGTAATTCACCCCTCCACTTT | CASSEMGGNSPLHF
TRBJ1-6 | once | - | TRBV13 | TGTGCCAGCAGCTCCGCCGGACAGAATTCACCCCTCCACTTT | CASSSAGQNSPLHF
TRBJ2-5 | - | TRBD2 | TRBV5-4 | TGTGCCAGCAGCCCTACGGGACTAGCGGAAGAGACCCAGTACTTC | CASSPTGLAEETQYF
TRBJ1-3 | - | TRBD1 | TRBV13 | TGTGCCAGCAGCCCAGGGGGGACAGGCCCCTTCTCTGGAAACACCATATATTTT | CASSPGGTGPFSGNTIYF
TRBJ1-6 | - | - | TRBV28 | TGTGCCAGCAGTTTAATCGGAGATAATTCACCCCTCCACTTT | CASSLIGDNSPLHF
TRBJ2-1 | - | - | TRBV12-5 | TGTGCTAGTGGCCTGGGACTTACTGACTACAATGAGCAGTTCTTC | CASGLGLTDYNEQFF
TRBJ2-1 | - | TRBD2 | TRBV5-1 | TGCGCCAGCAGCCACCGGACTAGCGACTCTTTCTACAATGAGCAGTTCTTC | CASSHRTSDSFYNEQFF
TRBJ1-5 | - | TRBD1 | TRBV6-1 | TGTGCCAGCAGTGAGATTGGGACAGGGAATAGCAATCAGCCCCAGCATTTT | CASSEIGTGNSNQPQHF
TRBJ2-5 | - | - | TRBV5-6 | TGTGCCAGCAGCAAAACAGGGGGGGATGTGGAGACCCAGTACTTC | CASSKTGGDVETQYF
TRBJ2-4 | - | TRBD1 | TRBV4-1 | TGCGCCAGCAGCCAAGATAAATCGAGACAGGACAGGATGACCAAAAACATTCAGTACTTC | CASSQDKSRQDRMTKNIQYF
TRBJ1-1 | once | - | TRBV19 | TGTGCCAGTAGAGGCGGACGGGGCACTGAAGCTTTCTTT | CASRGGRGTEAFF
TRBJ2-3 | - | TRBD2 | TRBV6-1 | TGTGCCAGCTCTAGCGGAACAGATACGCAGTATTTT | CASSSGTDTQYF
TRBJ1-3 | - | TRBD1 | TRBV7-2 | TGTGCCAGCAGCCCCCAAGACAGGGGATCAGGAAACACCATATATTTT | CASSPQDRGSGNTIYF
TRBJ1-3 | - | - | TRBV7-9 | TGTTCCAGCAGCTTAGTACAGCCTTTCTCTGGAAACACCATATATTTT | CSSSLVQPFSGNTIYF
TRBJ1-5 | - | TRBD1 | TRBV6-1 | TGTGCCAGCAGTGAAGAGGGACAGGGGTTACTGGGCAATCAGCCCCAGCATTTT | CASSEEGQGLLGNQPQHF
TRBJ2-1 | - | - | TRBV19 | TGTGCCAGTAGTATGGGGGGCAATGAGCAGTTCTTC | CASSMGGNEQFF
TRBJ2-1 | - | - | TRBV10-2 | TGCGCCACCCACAGGGCGGGGGCGAATGAGCAGTTCTTC | CATHRAGANEQFF
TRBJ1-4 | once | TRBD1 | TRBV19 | TGTGCCAGTAGTACGGACAGGGTGCGGCGTGAAAAACTGTTTTTT | CASSTDRVRREKLFF
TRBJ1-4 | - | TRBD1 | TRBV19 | TGTGCCAGTAGTACCTTGGGACAGCCAACTAATGAAAAACTGTTTTTT | CASSTLGQPTNEKLFF
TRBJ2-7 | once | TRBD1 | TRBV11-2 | TGTGCCAGCAGCTACTCCGGGACAGGGATAGGGTACTTC | CASSYSGTGIGYF
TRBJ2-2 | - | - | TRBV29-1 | TGCAGCGTTGAGTCTCGGAACACCGGGGAGCTGTTTTTT | CSVESRNTGELFF
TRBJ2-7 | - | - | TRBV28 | TGTGCCAGCAGTTTACAGGCGGGCGGGTCCGAGCAGTACTTC | CASSLQAGGSEQYF
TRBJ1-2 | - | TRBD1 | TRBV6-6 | TGTGCCAGCAGTTACACGGACAGGGGGCGAGGCTACACCTTC | CASSYTDRGRGYTF
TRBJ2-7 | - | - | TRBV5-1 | TGCGCCAGCAGCCCCCGGTCTAACTACGAGCAGTACTTC | CASSPRSNYEQYF
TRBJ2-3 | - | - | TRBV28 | TGTGCCAGCATTCCCGGTTCCAGCACAGATACGCAGTATTTT | CASIPGSSTDTQYF
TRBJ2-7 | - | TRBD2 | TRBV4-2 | TGTGCCAGCAGCCAAGGGGTGGGAGCGGGAGGTACCTACGAGCAGTACTTC | CASSQGVGAGGTYEQYF
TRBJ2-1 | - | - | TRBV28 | TGTGCCAGCTTTGAGGGCCGGACGGGTGAGCAGTTCTTC | CASFEGRTGEQFF
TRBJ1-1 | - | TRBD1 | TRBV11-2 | TGTGCCAGCAGCCTGACAGGGGGCCGGACTGAAGCTTTCTTT | CASSLTGGRTEAFF
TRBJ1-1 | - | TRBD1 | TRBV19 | TGTGCCAGTATTCGACAGGGGGGGTACACTGAAGCTTTCTTT | CASIRQGGYTEAFF
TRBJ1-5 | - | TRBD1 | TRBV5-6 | TGTGCCAGCAGCCTGGGACAGTATAGCAATCAGCCCCAGCATTTT | CASSLGQYSNQPQHF
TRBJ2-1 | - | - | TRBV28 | TGTGCCAGCAGTTTACGGGTCGGGGCCTACAATGAGCAGTTCTTC | CASSLRVGAYNEQFF
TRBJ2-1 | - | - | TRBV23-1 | TGCGCCAGCAGTCGAAAACGGGGGGCCTTGAGGTTCCTTAATGAGCAGTTCTTC | CASSRKRGALRFLNEQFF
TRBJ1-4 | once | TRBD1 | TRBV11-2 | TGTGCCAGCAGCTCGGGACAGGGGGGGGCTAATGAAAAACTGTTTTTT | CASSSGQGGANEKLFF
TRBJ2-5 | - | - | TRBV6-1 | TGTGCCAGCAGGGCGGGGTGGCAAGAGACCCAGTACTTC | CASRAGWQETQYF
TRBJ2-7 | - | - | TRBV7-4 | TGTGCCAGCAGCTTAGTCGCCCACGAGCAGTACTTC | CASSLVAHEQYF
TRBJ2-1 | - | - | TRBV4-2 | TGTGCCAGCAGCCGAGGAATAGATTACAATGAGCAGTTCTTC | CASSRGIDYNEQFF
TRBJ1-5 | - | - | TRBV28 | TGTGCCAGCTCATGGCGCGGGAGGAATCAGCCCCAGCATTTT | CASSWRGRNQPQHF
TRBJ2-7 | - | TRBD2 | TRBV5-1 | TGCGCCAGCAGACTAGCGGACTCCTACGAGCAGTACTTC | CASRLADSYEQYF
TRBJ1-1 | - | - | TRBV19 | TGTGCCAGTAGTTTGACGAGGGCTGAAGCTTTCTTT | CASSLTRAEAFF
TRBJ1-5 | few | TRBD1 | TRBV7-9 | TGTGCCAGCAGCTTAGGGACAGGGGGCTCTCAGCCCCAGCATTTT | CASSLGTGGSQPQHF